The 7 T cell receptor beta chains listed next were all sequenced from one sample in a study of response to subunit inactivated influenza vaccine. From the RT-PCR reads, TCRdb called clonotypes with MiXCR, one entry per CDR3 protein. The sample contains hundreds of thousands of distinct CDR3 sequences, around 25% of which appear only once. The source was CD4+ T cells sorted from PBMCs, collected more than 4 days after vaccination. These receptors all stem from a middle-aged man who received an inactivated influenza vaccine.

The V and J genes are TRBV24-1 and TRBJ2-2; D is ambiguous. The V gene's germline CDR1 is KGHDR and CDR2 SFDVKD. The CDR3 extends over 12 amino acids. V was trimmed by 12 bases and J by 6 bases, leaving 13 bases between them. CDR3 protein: CASLWLAGELFF. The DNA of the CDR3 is TGTGCCTCACTATGGCTCGCCGGGGAGCTGTTTTTT.

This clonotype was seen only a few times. DNA for the CDR3: TGCGCCAGCAGCCAAGGAGGGGCTGTGGGGGGCGGACGAGAGACCCAGTACTTC. Translation gives CASSQGGAVGGGRETQYF. J is TRBJ2-5 and V is TRBV4-1; D possibly matches TRBD1 or TRBD2 (6 bases each). Per germline, CDR1 MGHRA and CDR2 YSYEKL. Trimming pared 1 base from V and 4 bases from J, leaving 22 bases between. The CDR3 extends over 18 amino acids.

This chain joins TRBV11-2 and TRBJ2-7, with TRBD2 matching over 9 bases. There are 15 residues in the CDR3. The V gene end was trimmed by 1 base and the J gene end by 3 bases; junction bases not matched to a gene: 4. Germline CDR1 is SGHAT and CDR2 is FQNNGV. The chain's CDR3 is CASSLVSGGHYEQYF. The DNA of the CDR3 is TGTGCCAGCAGCTTAGTCAGCGGGGGGCACTACGAGCAGTACTTC.

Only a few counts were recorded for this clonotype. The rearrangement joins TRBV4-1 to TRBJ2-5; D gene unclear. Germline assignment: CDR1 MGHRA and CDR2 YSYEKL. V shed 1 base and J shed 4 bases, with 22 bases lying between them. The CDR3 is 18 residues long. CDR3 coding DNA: TGCGCCAGCAGCCAAGTCCCCATCCGGTCGTTCGGCGTAGAGACCCAGTACTTC. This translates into CASSQVPIRSFGVETQYF.

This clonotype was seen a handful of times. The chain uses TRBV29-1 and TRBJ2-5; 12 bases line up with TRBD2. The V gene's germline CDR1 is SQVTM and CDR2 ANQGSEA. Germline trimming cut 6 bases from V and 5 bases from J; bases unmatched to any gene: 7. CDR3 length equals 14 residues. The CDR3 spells CSVALAGGLETQYF. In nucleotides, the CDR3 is TGCAGCGTGGCACTAGCGGGGGGTTTGGAGACCCAGTACTTC.

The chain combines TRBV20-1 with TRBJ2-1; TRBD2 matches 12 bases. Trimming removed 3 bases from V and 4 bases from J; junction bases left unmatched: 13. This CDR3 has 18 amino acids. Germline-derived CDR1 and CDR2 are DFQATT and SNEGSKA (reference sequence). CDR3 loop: CSARRLAGGAIFYNEQFF. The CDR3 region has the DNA TGCAGTGCTAGGCGGCTAGCGGGAGGGGCAATATTTTACAATGAGCAGTTCTTC.

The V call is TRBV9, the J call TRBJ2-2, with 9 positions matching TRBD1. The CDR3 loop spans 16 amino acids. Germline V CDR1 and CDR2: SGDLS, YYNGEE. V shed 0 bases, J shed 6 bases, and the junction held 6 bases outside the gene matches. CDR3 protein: CASSVAGQGIAGELFF. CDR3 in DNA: TGTGCCAGCAGCGTAGCGGGACAGGGTATCGCCGGGGAGCTGTTTTTT.